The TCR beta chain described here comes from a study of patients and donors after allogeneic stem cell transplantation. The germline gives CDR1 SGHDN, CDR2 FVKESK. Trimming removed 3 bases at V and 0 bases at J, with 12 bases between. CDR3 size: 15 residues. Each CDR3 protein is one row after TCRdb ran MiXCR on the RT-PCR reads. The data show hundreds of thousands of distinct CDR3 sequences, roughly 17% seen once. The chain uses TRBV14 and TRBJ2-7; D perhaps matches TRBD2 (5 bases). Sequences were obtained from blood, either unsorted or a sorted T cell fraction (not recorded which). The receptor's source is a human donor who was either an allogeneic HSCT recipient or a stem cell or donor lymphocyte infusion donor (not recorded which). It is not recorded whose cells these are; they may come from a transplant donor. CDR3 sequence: CASSHKRHYSYEQYF. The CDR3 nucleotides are TGTGCCAGCAGCCATAAGCGGCACTACTCCTACGAGCAGTACTTC.